This T cell receptor (beta chain) appears in the sequencing data of a study of regulatory T cells in long-lasting Graves disease. Trimming cost V 5 bases and J 5 bases, with 10 bases left between them. The CDR3 has 12 residues. Germline lookup yields CDR1 DFQATT and CDR2 SNEGSKA (reference sequence). Time point of the sample: newly diagnosed GD, antithyroid drugs for less than 3 months. The authors made the TCR library using RNA they extracted from PBMCs. There are a few counts of this clonotype. Sequencing libraries for TCR beta were prepared with iRepertoire HTBI primers and Arm-PCR of CDR3 regions. TCRdb independently ran MiXCR on the multiplex PCR reads; one entry per CDR3 protein. Of about 320,000 distinct CDR3 sequences listed, 18% are singletons.

The material sequenced was peripheral blood mononuclear cells (PBMCs), taken at new diagnosis, from a patient treated with antithyroid drugs. The V and J genes are TRBV20-1 and TRBJ2-1; no definite D call. This receptor was identified in a female donor with Graves disease. CDR3 sequence: CSARTTNNEQFF. Written as DNA, the CDR3 is TGCAGTGCTCGGACCACCAACAATGAGCAGTTCTTC.